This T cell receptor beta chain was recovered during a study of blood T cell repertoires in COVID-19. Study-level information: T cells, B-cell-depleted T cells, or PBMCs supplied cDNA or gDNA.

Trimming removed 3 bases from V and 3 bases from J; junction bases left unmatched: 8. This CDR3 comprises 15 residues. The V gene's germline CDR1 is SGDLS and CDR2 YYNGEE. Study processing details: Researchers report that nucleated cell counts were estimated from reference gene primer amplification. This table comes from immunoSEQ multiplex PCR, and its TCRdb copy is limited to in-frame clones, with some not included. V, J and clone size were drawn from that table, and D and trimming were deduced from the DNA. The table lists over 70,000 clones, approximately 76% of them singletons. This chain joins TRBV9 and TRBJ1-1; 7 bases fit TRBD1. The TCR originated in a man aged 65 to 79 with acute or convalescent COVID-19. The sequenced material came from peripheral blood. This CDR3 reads CASSGTDRRYTEAFF. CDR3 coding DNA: TGTGCCAGCAGCGGGACGGACAGGAGGTACACTGAAGCTTTCTTT.